These 13 T cell receptor beta chains originate from one sample sequenced in a study of blood T cell repertoires in COVID-19. Some clones are missing from TCRdb's copy, which holds only in-frame ones; the method was immunoSEQ multiplex PCR. The repertoire holds about 230,000 clones, 80% to 85% seen once, with 18% in the top ten. The specimen sequenced was peripheral blood. The receptor source for this set is a woman aged 80 or older with active or convalescent COVID-19.

This clone came up once. The chain employs TRBV6-2 or TRBV6-3 and TRBJ2-7; D possibly corresponds to TRBD1 (6 bases). This CDR3 is built from 13 residues. The germline V and J ends were trimmed by 4 bases and 6 bases, with 13 bases remaining between them. CDR1 is MNHEY and CDR2 is SVGEGT in the germline V gene. The CDR3: CASSFTGFFEQYF. The CDR3 DNA reads as TGTGCCAGCAGTTTCACAGGGTTCTTCGAGCAGTACTTC.

This clone was seen just once. The chain is built from TRBV6-5 and TRBJ1-2, with 9 bases matching TRBD1. V gave up 5 bases and J gave up 4 bases; unmatched junction bases: 8. CDR1 is MNHEY and CDR2 is SVGAGI in the germline V gene. The length of the CDR3 is 15 residues. CDR3 sequence (DNA): TGTGCCAGCAGTCCCGGGACAGGGAACCGCTATGGCTACACCTTC. It encodes CASSPGTGNRYGYTF.

The CDR3 nucleotides are TGCAGCGTAGCAGGGGGCGGACACCAAGAGACCCAGTACTTC. Translating it yields CSVAGGGHQETQYF. The chain recombines TRBV29-1 with TRBJ2-5; 8 bases line up with TRBD1. After removal of 6 bases from V and 0 bases from J, the junction contained 6 bases not matched to a gene. Germline V gene data show CDR1 as SQVTM and CDR2 as ANQGSEA. The CDR3 totals 14 residues.

The chain links TRBV30 to TRBJ1-4; the D gene is possibly TRBD1 (5 bases). Germline CDR1 is GTSNPN and CDR2 is SVGIG (reference sequence). The CDR3 covers 14 residues. The ends were cut back, 0 bases at V and 8 bases at J, with 13 bases in the middle. The CDR3 here is CAWSVRQGQEKLFF. The CDR3 DNA follows: TGTGCCTGGAGTGTAAGGCAGGGCCAGGAAAAACTGTTTTTT.

This clone has only a few counts. The chain uses TRBV7-8 and TRBJ2-7; possibly TRBD1 for D (5 bases). Germline V gene lookup returns CDR1 SGHVS and CDR2 FQNEAQ. The V gene lost 5 bases and the J gene lost 1 base, with 12 bases spanning the gap. CDR3 size: 14 residues. In DNA, the CDR3 is TGTGCCAGCAGCCGGGCCAGGGTTTCCTACGAGCAGTACTTC. It encodes CASSRARVSYEQYF.

The chain uses TRBV24-1 and TRBJ2-7; D may be TRBD2 (5 bases). The V end was cut by 4 bases, the J end by 7 bases, with 13 bases between. CDR1 KGHDR and CDR2 SFDVKD come from the germline V gene. This CDR3 is built from 13 residues. CDR3 DNA: TGTGCCACCAGTGACTCGGCGGGTAGGGAGCAGTACTTC. Protein sequence: CATSDSAGREQYF.

V is TRBV6-5 and J is TRBJ2-1; D may be TRBD2 (6 bases). The CDR3 extends over 13 amino acids. V lost 1 base and J lost 8, with 9 bases in between. The germline V gene encodes CDR1 MNHEY and CDR2 SVGAGI. The CDR3 DNA sequence: TGTGCCAGCAGTTACTGGGGGGAGGATGAGCAGTTCTTC. This gives the protein CASSYWGEDEQFF.

The chain couples TRBV7-6 to TRBJ1-6; weak D call: TRBD1 (5 bases). V was pared by 5 bases and J by 4 bases, with 12 bases between. This CDR3 has 15 residues. Germline lookup yields CDR1 SGHVS and CDR2 FNYEAQ. CDR3 in amino acids: CASSPTTDYNSPLHF. In DNA, the CDR3 is TGTGCCAGCAGCCCCACGACAGATTATAATTCACCCCTCCACTTT.

The chain employs TRBV11-2 and TRBJ2-1; a weak D match, TRBD1 (5 bases). The V gene lost 3 bases and the J gene lost 1 base, with 10 bases spanning the gap. The CDR3 runs 15 residues. The germline gives CDR1 SGHAT, CDR2 FQNNGV. The CDR3 nucleotides read TGTGCCAGCAGCTTTCAGGGCGGTTCCTACAATGAGCAGTTCTTC. As protein: CASSFQGGSYNEQFF. Using reference TRBV11-2 and TRBJ2-1 for the parts outside the CDR3, the full variable domain is EAGVAQSPRYKIIEKRQSVAFWCNPISGHATLYWYQQILGQGPKLLIQFQNNGVVDDSQLPKDRFSAERLKGVDSTLKIQPAKLEDSAVYLCASSFQGGSYNEQFFGPGTRLTVL.

The rearrangement joins TRBV2 to TRBJ2-1; a weak D match, TRBD2 (5 bases). The germline V gene encodes CDR1 SNHLY and CDR2 FYNNEI. Trimming shortened V by 7 bases and J by 9 bases, and 10 bases separated the two germline ends. The CDR3 spans 11 residues. CDR3 sequence (DNA): TGTGCCAGCACGGGAAACCGTGAGCAGTTCTTC. Translated: CASTGNREQFF.

The chain uses TRBV30 and TRBJ2-3; 8 bases map to TRBD2. Germline V gene sequence: CDR1 GTSNPN, CDR2 SVGIG (reference sequence). The CDR3 runs to 15 residues. The J segment lost 4 bases and the V segment lost 0 bases, leaving 6 bases of the junction unmatched. The CDR3 sequence: CAWSVRTGGADTQYF. DNA for the CDR3: TGTGCCTGGAGTGTACGGACCGGGGGGGCAGATACGCAGTATTTT.

This clone was seen a few times. The chain recombines TRBV13 with TRBJ1-1; TRBD1 might be the D (6 bases). The CDR3 loop spans 15 amino acids. Germline loops: CDR1 PRHDT, CDR2 FYEKMQ (reference sequence). V shed 0 bases and J shed 1 base, with 9 bases lying between them. The CDR3 loop reads CASSLGHRENTEAFF. The DNA for the CDR3 is TGTGCCAGCAGCTTAGGGCACAGGGAGAACACTGAAGCTTTCTTT. The full variable domain, its missing parts supplied by reference TRBV13 and TRBJ1-1, is AAGVIQSPRHLIKEKRETATLKCYPIPRHDTVYWYQQGPGQDPQFLISFYEKMQSDKGSIPDRFSAQQFSDYHSELNMSSLELGDSALYFCASSLGHRENTEAFFGQGTRLTVV.

The CDR3 protein is CASSRGPAGEQFF. CDR3 DNA: TGTGCCAGCTCCAGGGGACCCGCCGGTGAGCAGTTCTTC. This chain joins TRBV6-5 and TRBJ2-1; TRBD1 might be the D (6 bases). The CDR3 consists of 13 residues. From germline, CDR1 is MNHEY and CDR2 SVGAGI. V lost 8 bases and J 9 bases, leaving 17 bases between the germline ends.